This TCR beta chain was profiled in a study of regulatory T cells in long-lasting Graves disease. Combining iRepertoire HTBI primers with Arm-PCR of CDR3 regions, the authors built TCR beta libraries. Via MiXCR, TCRdb re-called the multiplex PCR reads, giving one row per CDR3 protein. The sample gives 400,000 to 500,000 distinct CDR3 sequences, more than 13% of which show up once; over 15% is in the top ten. Time point in this sample: newly diagnosed GD, antithyroid drugs for less than 3 months. The TCR library used RNA extracted from PBMCs. CDR1 is MNHNS and CDR2 is SASEGT in the germline V gene. V shed 5 bases and J 4 bases; nucleotides not matched to a gene: 1. The CDR3 length is 14 residues. This same sample was also part of a study on T cells in Graves' hyperthyroidism and ophthalmopathy.

This chain connects TRBV6-1 to TRBJ2-2; 10 positions agree with TRBD1. This clonotype was obtained from a woman aged 25-40 years with Graves disease. The sequences come from peripheral blood mononuclear cells (PBMCs), collected at new diagnosis, from a patient treated with antithyroid drugs. The CDR3 loop reads CASSRTGGTGELFF. CDR3 nucleotides: TGTGCCAGCAGTCGGACAGGGGGCACCGGGGAGCTGTTTTTT.